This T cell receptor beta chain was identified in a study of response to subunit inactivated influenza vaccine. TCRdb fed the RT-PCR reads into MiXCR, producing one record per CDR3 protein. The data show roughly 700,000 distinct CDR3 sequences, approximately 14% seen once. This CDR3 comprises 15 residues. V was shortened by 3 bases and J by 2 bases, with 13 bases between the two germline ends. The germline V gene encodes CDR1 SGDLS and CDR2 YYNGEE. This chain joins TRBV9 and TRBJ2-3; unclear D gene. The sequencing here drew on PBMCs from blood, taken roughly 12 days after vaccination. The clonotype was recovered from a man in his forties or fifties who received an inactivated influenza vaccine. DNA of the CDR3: TGTGCCAGCAGCGCCCGGATCGATGACACAGATACGCAGTATTTT. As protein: CASSARIDDTDTQYF.